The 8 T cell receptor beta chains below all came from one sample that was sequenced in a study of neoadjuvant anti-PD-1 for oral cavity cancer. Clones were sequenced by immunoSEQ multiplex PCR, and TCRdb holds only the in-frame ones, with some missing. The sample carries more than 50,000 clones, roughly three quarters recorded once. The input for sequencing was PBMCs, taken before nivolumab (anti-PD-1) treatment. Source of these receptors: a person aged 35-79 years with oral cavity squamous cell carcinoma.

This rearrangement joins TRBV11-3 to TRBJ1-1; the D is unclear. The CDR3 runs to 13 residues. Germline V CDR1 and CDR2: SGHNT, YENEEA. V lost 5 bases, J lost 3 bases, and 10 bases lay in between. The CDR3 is CASSLGVHTEAFF. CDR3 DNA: TGTGCCAGCAGCCTTGGAGTGCACACTGAAGCTTTCTTT.

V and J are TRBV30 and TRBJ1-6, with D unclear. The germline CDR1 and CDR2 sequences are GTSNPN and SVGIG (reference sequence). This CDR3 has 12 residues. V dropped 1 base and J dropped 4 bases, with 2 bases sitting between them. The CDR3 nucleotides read TGTGCCTGGAGTGATTATAATTCACCCCTCCACTTT. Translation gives CAWSDYNSPLHF.

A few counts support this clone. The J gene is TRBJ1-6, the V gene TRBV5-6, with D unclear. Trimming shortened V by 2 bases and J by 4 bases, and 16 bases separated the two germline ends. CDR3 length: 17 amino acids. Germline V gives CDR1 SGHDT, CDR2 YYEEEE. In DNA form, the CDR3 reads TGTGCCAGCAGCTTAAGGACCGTTGGGCCTTATAATTCACCCCTCCACTTT. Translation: CASSLRTVGPYNSPLHF.

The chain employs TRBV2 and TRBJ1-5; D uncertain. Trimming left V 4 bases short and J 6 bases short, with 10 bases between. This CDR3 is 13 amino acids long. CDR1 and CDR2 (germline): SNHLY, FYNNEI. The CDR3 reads CASSVGGGQPQHF. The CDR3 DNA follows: TGTGCCAGCAGTGTTGGTGGTGGTCAGCCCCAGCATTTT.

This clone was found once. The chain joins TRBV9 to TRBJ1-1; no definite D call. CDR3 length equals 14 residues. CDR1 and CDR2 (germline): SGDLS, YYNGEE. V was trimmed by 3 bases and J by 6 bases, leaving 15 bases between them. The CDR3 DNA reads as TGTGCCAGCAGCGGATTAACACTGAGGGCTGAAGCTTTCTTT. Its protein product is CASSGLTLRAEAFF.

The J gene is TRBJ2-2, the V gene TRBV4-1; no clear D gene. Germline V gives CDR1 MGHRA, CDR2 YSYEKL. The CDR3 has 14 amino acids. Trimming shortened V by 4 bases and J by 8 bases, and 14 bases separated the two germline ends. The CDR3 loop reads CASSLLGSSGELFF. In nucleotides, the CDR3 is TGCGCCAGCAGCCTACTGGGGTCGTCTGGGGAGCTGTTTTTT.

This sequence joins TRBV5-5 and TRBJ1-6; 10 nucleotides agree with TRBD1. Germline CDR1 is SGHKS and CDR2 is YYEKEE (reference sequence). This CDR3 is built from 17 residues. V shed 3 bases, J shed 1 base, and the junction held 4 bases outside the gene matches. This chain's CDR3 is CASSSPGQGSYNSPLHF. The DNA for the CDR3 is TGTGCCAGCAGCTCCCCGGGACAGGGGTCCTATAATTCACCCCTCCACTTT. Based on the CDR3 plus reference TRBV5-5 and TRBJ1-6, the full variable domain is DAGVTQSPTHLIKTRGQQVTLRCSPISGHKSVSWYQQVLGQGPQFIFQYYEKEERGRGNFPDRFSARQFPNYSSELNVNALLLGDSALYLCASSSPGQGSYNSPLHFGNGTRLTVT.

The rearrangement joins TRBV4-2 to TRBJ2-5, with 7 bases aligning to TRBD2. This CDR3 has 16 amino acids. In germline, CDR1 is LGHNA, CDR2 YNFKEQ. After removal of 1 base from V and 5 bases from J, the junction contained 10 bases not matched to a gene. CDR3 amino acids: CASSQVSSGTSETQYF. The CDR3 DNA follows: TGTGCCAGCAGCCAAGTGTCTAGCGGAACCTCGGAGACCCAGTACTTC.